Listed below are T cell receptor beta chains from one sample, sequenced in a study of blood T cells in healthy people across ages. TCRdb reanalysed the 5' RACE reads using MiXCR and keeps one entry per CDR3 protein. In the table there are about 670,000 distinct CDR3 sequences, 40% to 45% of which are singletons. Material: blood. The receptors originated from a man older than 75 in good health. Each CDR3 is given without its conserved first and last residue. Some rows have no size entry. The others give once, few or many, or a class for an expanded clone.

V: TRBV27; J: TRBJ2-7; size: NA; CDR3: ASSYGGGRGEQY
V: TRBV20-1; J: TRBJ2-3; size: NA; CDR3: SAGGQRGTDTQY
V: TRBV4-1; J: TRBJ1-2; size: NA; CDR3: ASSPLPGQGVPYGYT
V: TRBV20-1; J: TRBJ1-2; size: NA; CDR3: SAWKGQGHGYT
V: TRBV20-1; J: TRBJ2-7; size: few; CDR3: SARLLAASYEQY
V: TRBV29-1; J: TRBJ2-1; size: many; CDR3: SVYQPTYNEQF
V: TRBV29-1; J: TRBJ2-3; size: few; CDR3: SVEGAQTTDTQY
V: TRBV6-6; J: TRBJ2-7; size: NA; CDR3: ASSYFMRREFGEQY
V: TRBV5-5; J: TRBJ2-3; size: many; CDR3: ASSLASGDTQY
V: TRBV7-9; J: TRBJ1-6; size: NA; CDR3: ASSQQGVNNSPLH
V: TRBV4-1; J: TRBJ1-1; size: few; CDR3: ASSPLIRTGNTEAF
V: TRBV15; J: TRBJ2-5; size: NA; CDR3: ATSRQSYQETQY
V: TRBV20-1; J: TRBJ2-7; size: few; CDR3: SASSQSSYEQY
V: TRBV5-1; J: TRBJ2-7; size: many; CDR3: ASSLDRGRSEQY
V: TRBV24-1; J: TRBJ2-5; size: NA; CDR3: ATSDFLGGAPSGEETQY
V: TRBV5-1; J: TRBJ1-1; size: NA; CDR3: ASRRLGTGGGGGTEAF
V: TRBV20-1; J: TRBJ1-1; size: NA; CDR3: SAQGGTQGGVEAF
V: TRBV11-2; J: TRBJ2-3; size: few; CDR3: ASSVVRGDTQY
V: TRBV30; J: TRBJ2-1; size: NA; CDR3: AWRGTSGTSYNEQF
V: TRBV7-9; J: TRBJ2-5; size: few; CDR3: ASSQGTGFRETQY
V: TRBV5-6; J: TRBJ2-4; size: NA; CDR3: ASTWTSSGGKNIQY
V: TRBV20-1; J: TRBJ2-7; size: NA; CDR3: SARDLGGAGSYEQY